The TCR beta chain under discussion was sequenced for a study of blood T cell repertoires in COVID-19. Study-level background: Acute and convalescent COVID-19 specimens originated in the United States, Italy and Spain.

The CDR3 is 15 residues long. Trimming took 6 bases from V and 0 from J, leaving 12 bases between them. CDR1 is SEHNR and CDR2 is FQNEAQ in the germline V gene (reference sequence). As handled by the study authors: Researchers report that nucleated cell counts were estimated from reference gene primer amplification. Some clones are missing from TCRdb's copy, which holds only in-frame ones; the method was immunoSEQ multiplex PCR. The D gene and trimming were derived from the DNA, and the V and J assignments and clone size from that table. The table includes just over 80,000 clones, 81% detected once. The specimen was peripheral blood. This TCR derives from a man aged 80 or over with acute or convalescent COVID-19. This rearrangement joins TRBV7-9 to TRBJ2-4; no clear D gene. The CDR3 loop reads CASRADSGAKNIQYF. In nucleotides, the CDR3 is TGTGCCAGCAGGGCGGATAGTGGAGCCAAAAACATTCAGTACTTC. The full variable domain, completed using reference TRBV7-9 and TRBJ2-4, is DTGVSQNPRHKITKRGQNVTFRCDPISEHNRLYWYRQTLGQGPEFLTYFQNEAQLEKSRLLSDRFSAERPKGSFSTLEIQRTEQGDSAMYLCASRADSGAKNIQYFGAGTRLSVL.